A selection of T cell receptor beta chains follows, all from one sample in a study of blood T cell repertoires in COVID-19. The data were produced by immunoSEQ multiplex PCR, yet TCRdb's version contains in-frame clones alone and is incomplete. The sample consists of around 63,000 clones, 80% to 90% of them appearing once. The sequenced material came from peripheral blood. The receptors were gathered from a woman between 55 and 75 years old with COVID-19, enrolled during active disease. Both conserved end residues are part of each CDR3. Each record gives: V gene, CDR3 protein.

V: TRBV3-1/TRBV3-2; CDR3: CASSQRLAGGGPDTQYF
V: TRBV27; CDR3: CASSFRQGIMNEQFF
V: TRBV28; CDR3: CASAPGGTGVIGQYF
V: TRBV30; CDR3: CAWSPYQETQYF
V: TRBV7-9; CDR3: CASSFTSSYEQYF
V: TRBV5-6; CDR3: CASSRQGPNEKLFF
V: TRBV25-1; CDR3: CASSLTIYEQYF
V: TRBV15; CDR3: CATSGRTVNTEAFF
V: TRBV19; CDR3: CASSITSGQGAQPQHF
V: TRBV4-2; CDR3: CASSQVSQGPGEQYF
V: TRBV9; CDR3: CASSAGLGPGEQFF
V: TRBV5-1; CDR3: CASSPNAGSGVTEAFF
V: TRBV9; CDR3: CASSASPTSGRSYNEQFF
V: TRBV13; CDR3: CASSSQRETTYEQYF
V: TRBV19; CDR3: CASTQTGYYGYTF
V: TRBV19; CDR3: CASSILAGANAEAFF
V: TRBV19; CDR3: CASRRQGNTEAFF
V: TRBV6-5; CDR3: CASSYSWGEQPQHF
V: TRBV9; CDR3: CASSVPDSQETQYF
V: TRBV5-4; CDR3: CASSLLQGDTGELFF
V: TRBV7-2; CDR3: CASSPSSYEQYF
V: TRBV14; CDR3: CASTVYEQFF
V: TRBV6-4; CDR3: CASSDEAGLPYNEQFF
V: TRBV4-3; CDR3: CASSPRLSSDSYNEQFF
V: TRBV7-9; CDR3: CASSRGLGGSPDTQYF
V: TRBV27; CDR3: CASRRLLNTEAFF
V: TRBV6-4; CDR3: CASSDTGTGSLSSYEQYF
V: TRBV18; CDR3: CASSPTMDYGYTF
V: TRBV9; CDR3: CASSVGEAGVGYEQYF
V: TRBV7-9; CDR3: CASSYVGTGDNEQFF
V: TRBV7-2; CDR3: CASSLVSGAYNEQFF